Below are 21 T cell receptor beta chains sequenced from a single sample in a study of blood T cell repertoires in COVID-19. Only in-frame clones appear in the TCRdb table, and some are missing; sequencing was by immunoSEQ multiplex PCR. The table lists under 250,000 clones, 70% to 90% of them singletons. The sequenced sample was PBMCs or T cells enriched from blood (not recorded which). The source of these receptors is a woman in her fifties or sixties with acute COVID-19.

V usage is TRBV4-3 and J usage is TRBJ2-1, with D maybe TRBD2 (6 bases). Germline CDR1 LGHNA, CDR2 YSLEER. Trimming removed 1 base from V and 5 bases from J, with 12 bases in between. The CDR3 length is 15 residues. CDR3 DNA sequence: TGCGCCAGCAGCCAAGGGGGACTGGCGAACAATGAGCAGTTCTTC. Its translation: CASSQGGLANNEQFF.

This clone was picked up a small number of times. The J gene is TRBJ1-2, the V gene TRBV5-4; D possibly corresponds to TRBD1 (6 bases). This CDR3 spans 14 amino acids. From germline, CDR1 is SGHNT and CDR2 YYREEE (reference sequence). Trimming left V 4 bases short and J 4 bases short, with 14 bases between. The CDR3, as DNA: TGTGCCAGCAGCCCGGGAGGGGGTGCCTATGGCTACACCTTC. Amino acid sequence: CASSPGGGAYGYTF.

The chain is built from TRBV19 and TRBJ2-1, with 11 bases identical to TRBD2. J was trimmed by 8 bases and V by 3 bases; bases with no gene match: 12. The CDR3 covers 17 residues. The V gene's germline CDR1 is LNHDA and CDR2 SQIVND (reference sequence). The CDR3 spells CASSILGLAGPGDEQFF. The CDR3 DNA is TGTGCCAGTAGTATCCTCGGACTAGCGGGCCCCGGGGATGAGCAGTTCTTC.

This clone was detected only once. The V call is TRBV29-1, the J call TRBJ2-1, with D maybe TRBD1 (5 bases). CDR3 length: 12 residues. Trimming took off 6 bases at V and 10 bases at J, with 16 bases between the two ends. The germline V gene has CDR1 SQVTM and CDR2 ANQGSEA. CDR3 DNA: TGCAGCGTGAGGCAGGGAATACAAGAGCAGTTCTTC. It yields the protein CSVRQGIQEQFF.

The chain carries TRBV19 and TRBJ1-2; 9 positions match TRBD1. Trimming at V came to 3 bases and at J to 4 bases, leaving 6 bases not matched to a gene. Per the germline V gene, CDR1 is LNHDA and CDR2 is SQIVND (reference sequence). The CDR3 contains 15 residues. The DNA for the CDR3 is TGTGCCAGTAGTATTCGACAGGGGGTCCCCTATGGCTACACCTTC. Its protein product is CASSIRQGVPYGYTF.

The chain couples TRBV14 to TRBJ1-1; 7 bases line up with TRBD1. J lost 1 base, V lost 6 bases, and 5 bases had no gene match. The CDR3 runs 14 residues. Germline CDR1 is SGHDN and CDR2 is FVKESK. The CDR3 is CASRRQGANTEAFF. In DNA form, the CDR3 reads TGTGCCAGCAGACGACAGGGTGCGAACACTGAAGCTTTCTTT.

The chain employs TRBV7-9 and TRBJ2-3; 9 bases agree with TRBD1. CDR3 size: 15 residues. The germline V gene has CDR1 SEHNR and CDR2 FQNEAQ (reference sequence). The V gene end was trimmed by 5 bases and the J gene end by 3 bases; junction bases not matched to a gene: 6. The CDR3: CASSPTGGRTDTQYF. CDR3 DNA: TGTGCCAGCAGCCCTACAGGGGGCAGAACAGATACGCAGTATTTT.

For the CDR3, the DNA is TGTGCCAGCAGTGATCGAAGCGGGGGGGCCAATGAGCAGTTCTTC. This encodes CASSDRSGGANEQFF. The V call is TRBV2, the J call TRBJ2-1; 10 nucleotides line up with TRBD2. Trimming removed 3 bases from V and 6 bases from J; junction bases left unmatched: 5. Germline values: CDR1 SNHLY, CDR2 FYNNEI. This CDR3 has 15 amino acids.

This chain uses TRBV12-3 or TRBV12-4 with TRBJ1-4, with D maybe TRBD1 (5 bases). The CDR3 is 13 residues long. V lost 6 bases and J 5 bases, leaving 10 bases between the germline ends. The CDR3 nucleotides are TGTGCCAGCAGGCTTGGGGCGAATGAAAAACTGTTTTTT. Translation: CASRLGANEKLFF.

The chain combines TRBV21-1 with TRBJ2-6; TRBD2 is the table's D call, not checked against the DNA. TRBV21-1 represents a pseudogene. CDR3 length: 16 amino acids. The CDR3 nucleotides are TGTGCCAGCAGCAAAGTAGCGGTCGGAGGGGCCAACGTCCTGACTTTC. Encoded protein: CASSKVAVGGANVLTF.

The CDR3 region has the DNA TGTGCCAGCTCACCAAACAGGGGGCAAGAAGGCTACACCTTC. Translation gives CASSPNRGQEGYTF. The V gene is TRBV18, the J gene TRBJ1-2; 9 nucleotides line up with TRBD1. V trimming: 2 bases; J trimming: 8 bases; junction bases outside the gene matches: 6. From germline, CDR1 is KGHSH and CDR2 LQKENI. There are 14 residues in the CDR3.

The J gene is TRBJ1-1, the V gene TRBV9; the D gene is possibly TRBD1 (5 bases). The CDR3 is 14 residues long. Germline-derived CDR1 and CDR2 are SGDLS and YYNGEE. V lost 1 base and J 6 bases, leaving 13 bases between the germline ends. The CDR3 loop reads CASSVQGMVSEAFF. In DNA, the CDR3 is TGTGCCAGCAGCGTACAGGGTATGGTCTCTGAAGCTTTCTTT.

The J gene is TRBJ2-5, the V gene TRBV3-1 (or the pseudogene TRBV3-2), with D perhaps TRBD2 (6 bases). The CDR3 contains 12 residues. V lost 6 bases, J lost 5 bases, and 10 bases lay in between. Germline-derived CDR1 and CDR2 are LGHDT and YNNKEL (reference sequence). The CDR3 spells CASRGGPETQYF. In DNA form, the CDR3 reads TGTGCCAGCAGGGGGGGTCCGGAGACCCAGTACTTC.

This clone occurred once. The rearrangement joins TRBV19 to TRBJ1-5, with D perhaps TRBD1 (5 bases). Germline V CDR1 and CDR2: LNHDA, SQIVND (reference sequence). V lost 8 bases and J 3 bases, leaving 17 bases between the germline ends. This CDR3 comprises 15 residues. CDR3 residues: CASSLRRGSNQPQHF. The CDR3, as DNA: TGTGCCAGTTCGTTGAGAAGGGGCTCCAATCAGCCCCAGCATTTT. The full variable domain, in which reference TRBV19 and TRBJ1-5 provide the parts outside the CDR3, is DGGITQSPKYLFRKEGQNVTLSCEQNLNHDAMYWYRQDPGQGLRLIYYSQIVNDFQKGDIAEGYSVSREKKESFPLTVTSAQKNPTAFYLCASSLRRGSNQPQHFGDGTRLSIL.

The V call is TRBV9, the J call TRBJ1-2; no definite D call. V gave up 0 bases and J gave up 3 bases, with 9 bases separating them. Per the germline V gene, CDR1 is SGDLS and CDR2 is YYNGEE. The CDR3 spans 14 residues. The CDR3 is CASSVASADYGYTF. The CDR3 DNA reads TGTGCCAGCAGCGTAGCCAGCGCTGACTATGGCTACACCTTC. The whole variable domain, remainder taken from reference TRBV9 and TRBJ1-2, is DSGVTQTPKHLITATGQRVTLRCSPRSGDLSVYWYQQSLDQGLQFLIQYYNGEERAKGNILERFSAQQFPDLHSELNLSSLELGDSALYFCASSVASADYGYTFGSGTRLTVV.

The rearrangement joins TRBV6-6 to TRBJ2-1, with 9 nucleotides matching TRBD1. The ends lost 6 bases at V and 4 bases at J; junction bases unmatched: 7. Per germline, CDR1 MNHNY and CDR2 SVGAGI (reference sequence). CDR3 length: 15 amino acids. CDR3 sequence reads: CASSIGTGTYNEQFF. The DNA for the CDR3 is TGTGCCAGCAGCATCGGGACAGGGACGTACAATGAGCAGTTCTTC.

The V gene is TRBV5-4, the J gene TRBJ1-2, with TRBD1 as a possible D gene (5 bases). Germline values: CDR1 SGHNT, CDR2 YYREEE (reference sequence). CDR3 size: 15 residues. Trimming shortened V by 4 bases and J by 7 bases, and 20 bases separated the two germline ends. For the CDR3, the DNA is TGTGCCAGCAGCCCCCGACAAGGGGCCCCTTTTGGCTACACCTTC. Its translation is CASSPRQGAPFGYTF.

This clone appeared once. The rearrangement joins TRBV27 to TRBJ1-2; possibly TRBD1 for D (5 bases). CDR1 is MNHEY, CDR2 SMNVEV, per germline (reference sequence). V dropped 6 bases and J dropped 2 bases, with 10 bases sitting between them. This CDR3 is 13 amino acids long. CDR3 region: CASRPTANYGYTF. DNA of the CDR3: TGTGCCAGCAGGCCGACAGCAAACTATGGCTACACCTTC.

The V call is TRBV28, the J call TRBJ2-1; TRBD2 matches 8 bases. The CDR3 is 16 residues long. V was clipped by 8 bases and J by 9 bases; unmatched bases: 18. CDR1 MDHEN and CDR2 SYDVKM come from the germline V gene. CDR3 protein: CASWLGGATHSPEQFF. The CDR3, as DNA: TGTGCCAGCTGGCTCGGGGGGGCCACCCATTCCCCTGAGCAGTTCTTC.

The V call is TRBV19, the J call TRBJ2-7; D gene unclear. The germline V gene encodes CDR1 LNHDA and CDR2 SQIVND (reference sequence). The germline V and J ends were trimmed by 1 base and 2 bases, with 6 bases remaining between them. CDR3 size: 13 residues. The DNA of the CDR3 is TGTGCCAGTAGTATAGGTCTTGCCTACGAGCAGTACTTC. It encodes CASSIGLAYEQYF.

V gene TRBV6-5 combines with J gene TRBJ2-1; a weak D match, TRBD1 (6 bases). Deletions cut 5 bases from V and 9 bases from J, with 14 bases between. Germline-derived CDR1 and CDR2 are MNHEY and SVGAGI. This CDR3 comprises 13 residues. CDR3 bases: TGTGCCAGCAGTCCCACCAGGGGTCGTGAGCAGTTCTTC. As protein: CASSPTRGREQFF.